This T cell receptor beta chain was sequenced in a study of T cell responses to AZD1222 COVID-19 vaccine. Note on this clone: The antigen remains undetermined.

The table came from immunoSEQ multiplex PCR; TCRdb's copy has only in-frame clones and leaves some out. The sample shows some 130,000 clones, roughly 93% of them seen only once. Findings of the study overall: The number of AZD1222 recipients seropositive at baseline was only 5 to 7.

This CDR3 spans 14 amino acids. Germline trimming cut 3 bases from V and 8 bases from J; bases unmatched to any gene: 11. CDR1 and CDR2 (germline): DFQATT, SNEGSKA (reference sequence). The material was peripheral blood, obtained on day 0 of AZD1222 vaccination. The sequence derives from an adult in good health. V gene TRBV20-1 combines with J gene TRBJ1-2; TRBD1 matches at 8 bases. The CDR3 loop reads CSASRAGGAWGYTF. As DNA, the CDR3 is TGCAGTGCTAGTAGGGCAGGGGGCGCCTGGGGCTACACCTTC.